The clone carrying this T cell receptor (beta chain) came up many times. This sample is drawn from a study of identical twins. TCRdb reanalysed the 5' RACE reads using MiXCR and keeps one entry per CDR3 protein. The sample carries roughly 200,000 distinct CDR3 sequences, around 8% recorded once. CDR1 and CDR2 (germline): MGHDK, SYGVNS. There are 12 residues in the CDR3. Deletions cut 4 bases from V and 3 bases from J, with 4 bases between. The data were also submitted as part of a second study, on yellow fever vaccine responses in identical twins.

The source material was memory (CD45RO+) T cells sorted from blood. V usage is TRBV25-1 and J usage is TRBJ1-5; D is undetermined. This TCR was recovered from a woman under 30 in good health. CDR3 region: CASSGNNQPQHF. The CDR3 DNA reads TGTGCCAGCAGTGGGAACAATCAGCCCCAGCATTTT. The full variable domain, its missing parts supplied by reference TRBV25-1 and TRBJ1-5, is EADIYQTPRYLVIGTGKKITLECSQTMGHDKMYWYQQDPGMELHLIHYSYGVNSTEKGDLSSESTVSRIRTEHFPLTLESARPSHTSQYLCASSGNNQPQHFGDGTRLSIL.